This TCR beta chain derives from a study of blood T cell repertoires in COVID-19. Study details: The study drew acute and convalescent COVID-19 samples from the United States, Italy and Spain. PBMCs, B-cell-depleted T cells, or T cells provided the cDNA or gDNA that made up the material.

In the authors' methods: How many nucleated cells were present was estimated from reference gene primer amplification. This table comes from immunoSEQ multiplex PCR, and its TCRdb copy is limited to in-frame clones, with some not included. That table furnishes V, J and clone size, whereas the DNA furnished D and trimming. The sample records 100,000 to 120,000 clones, about three quarters being singletons. Germline V gives CDR1 MDHEN, CDR2 SYDVKM. The CDR3 has 15 residues. V gave up 3 bases and J gave up 3 bases, with 15 bases separating them. The clonotype comes from a woman of 80 years or more with active or convalescent COVID-19. This chain connects TRBV28 to TRBJ2-7, with a possible D match to TRBD2 (7 bases). Sequenced: peripheral blood. CDR3 coding DNA: TGTGCCAGCAGTTTTGGGGGGGGCGGGCGCTACGAGCAGTACTTC. It encodes CASSFGGGGRYEQYF.